The 27 T cell receptor beta chains in this list originate from one sample, sequenced in a study of monozygotic twins with inflammatory bowel disease. Using the 5' RACE reads, TCRdb records one entry per CDR3 protein without DNA. Recorded for this sample: about 420,000 distinct CDR3 sequences. Sequencing input: blood. The receptor source for this set is a human donor with ulcerative colitis or Crohn's disease, or a healthy co-twin of an affected twin (not recorded which).

The rearrangement joins TRBV12-3 or TRBV12-4 to TRBJ2-2. The CDR3 covers 14 residues. The CDR3 region is CASSPRSSTGELFF.

CDR3 sequence: CASSESSVGGTYNEQFF. J is TRBJ2-1 and V is TRBV2. The germline V gene encodes CDR1 SNHLY and CDR2 FYNNEI. This CDR3 has 17 residues.

The genes are TRBV4-1 and TRBJ2-7; there is no DNA to check the TCRdb D call of TRBD1. The CDR3 has 16 amino acids. The germline gives CDR1 MGHRA, CDR2 YSYEKL. The chain's CDR3 is CASSQGAGGSSYEQYF.

This chain links TRBV3-1 with TRBJ2-1. The CDR3 loop spans 15 amino acids. Germline CDR1 is LGHDT and CDR2 is YNNKEL (reference sequence). Here the CDR3 reads CASSQDGLPYNEQFF.

The chain is built from TRBV5-1 and TRBJ1-1; lacking DNA, the TRBD1 call made by TCRdb goes unchecked. The length of the CDR3 is 16 residues. CDR1 is SGHRS, CDR2 YFSETQ, per germline. The CDR3 protein is CASSLGPGTLNTEAFF.

This chain uses TRBV18 with TRBJ2-7; absent DNA, TCRdb's TRBD1 call cannot be checked. This CDR3 region has 16 residues. Germline V gene lookup returns CDR1 KGHSH and CDR2 LQKENI. The CDR3 sequence is CASSPPVGGSSYEQYF.

The genes are TRBV10-3 and TRBJ1-1; TCRdb's assignment of TRBD1 cannot be checked, as there is no DNA. This CDR3 has 12 residues. Germline V gives CDR1 ENHRY, CDR2 SYGVKD. CDR3: CAIGTRNTEAFF.

The V and J genes are TRBV3-1 and TRBJ1-2; the D call of TRBD1 rests on TCRdb alone, since no DNA is present to check it. Germline CDR1 LGHDT, CDR2 YNNKEL (reference sequence). The CDR3 contains 17 residues. This chain's CDR3 is CASSQLTGVTGNYGYTF.

The chain combines TRBV2 with TRBJ1-1. Germline values: CDR1 SNHLY, CDR2 FYNNEI. The CDR3 loop spans 13 amino acids. The CDR3: CANGAGKRAEAFF.

The chain carries TRBV20-1 and TRBJ2-1; with no DNA, the TCRdb D assignment of TRBD1 cannot be verified. The CDR3 loop spans 19 amino acids. Germline V CDR1 and CDR2: DFQATT, SNEGSKA (reference sequence). The CDR3 here is CSARGLGKGKVRIYNEQFF.

J is TRBJ1-2 and V is TRBV20-1; TCRdb returns TRBD1, unconfirmable since there is no DNA. Germline V lookup: CDR1 DFQATT, CDR2 SNEGSKA (reference sequence). The CDR3 runs 13 residues. The CDR3 sequence: CSARTPGQGGYTF.

The CDR3 is CASSLGQINEQFF. V usage is TRBV7-2 and J usage is TRBJ2-1; the TCRdb call, TRBD1, lacks DNA for checking. Germline loops: CDR1 SGHTA, CDR2 FQGNSA. The CDR3 length is 13 residues.

The chain is built from TRBV7-8 and TRBJ2-7; TCRdb proposes TRBD1, but this gene call is untestable without DNA. Germline V gene lookup returns CDR1 SGHVS and CDR2 FQNEAQ. CDR3 size: 14 residues. CDR3 region: CASSPHGTAYEQYF.

V is TRBV7-2 and J is TRBJ2-2; TCRdb names TRBD2, which stays unverified in the absence of DNA. The CDR3 has 14 amino acids. Looked up from germline, CDR1 is SGHTA and CDR2 is FQGNSA. The CDR3 is CASSLKRVEGELFF.

The chain combines TRBV5-6 with TRBJ1-1; the D gene TCRdb calls, TRBD1, cannot be checked with no DNA. This CDR3 contains 16 residues. Germline V gene sequence: CDR1 SGHDT, CDR2 YYEEEE. The CDR3 spells CASSLGERGWGTEAFF. The full variable domain, with the rest looked up from reference TRBV5-6 and TRBJ1-1, is DAGVTQSPTHLIKTRGQQVTLRCSPKSGHDTVSWYQQALGQGPQFIFQYYEEEERQRGNFPDRFSGHQFPNYSSELNVNALLLGDSALYLCASSLGERGWGTEAFFGQGTRLTVV.

The chain recombines TRBV11-2 with TRBJ2-5; there is no DNA to check the TCRdb D call of TRBD1. The CDR3 has 15 residues. Germline CDR1 and CDR2: SGHAT and FQNNGV. CDR3 sequence: CASSLGLGQEKTQYF.

The chain has TRBV19 and TRBJ2-7; no DNA is available, so the TRBD1 call from TCRdb remains unchecked. Germline CDR1 and CDR2: LNHDA and SQIVND (reference sequence). This CDR3 region has 19 residues. CDR3 residues: CASSIMAAPFQGAAYEQYF.

The V and J genes are TRBV29-1 and TRBJ2-3; TCRdb's D call, TRBD1, is unchecked because there is no DNA. Per germline, CDR1 SQVTM and CDR2 ANQGSEA. The CDR3 consists of 13 residues. CDR3 region: CSVPGLGTDTQYF.

This sequence joins TRBV25-1 and TRBJ2-7; TCRdb gives TRBD1 as the D gene, but with no DNA this cannot be confirmed. Germline V gives CDR1 MGHDK, CDR2 SYGVNS. The CDR3 totals 14 residues. CDR3 sequence: CASSTSPRQYEQYF.

The genes are TRBV6-1 and TRBJ1-2; TCRdb's assignment of TRBD1 cannot be checked, as there is no DNA. The CDR3 has 15 residues. The germline V gene has CDR1 MNHNS and CDR2 SASEGT. The chain's CDR3 is CASSVGTGPLYGYTF.

The chain links TRBV5-1 to TRBJ2-7; the TCRdb D gene call, TRBD1, has no DNA to confirm it. The CDR3 is 13 residues long. Germline V gives CDR1 SGHRS, CDR2 YFSETQ. CDR3 sequence: CASSLRVSLEQYF. The entire variable domain, with the rest obtained from reference TRBV5-1 and TRBJ2-7, is as follows: KAGVTQTPRYLIKTRGQQVTLSCSPISGHRSVSWYQQTPGQGLQFLFEYFSETQRNKGNFPGRFSGRQFSNSRSEMNVSTLELGDSALYLCASSLRVSLEQYFGPGTRLTVT.

V is TRBV10-3 and J is TRBJ2-3; as DNA is missing, the TRBD1 call by TCRdb cannot be tested. The CDR3 is 14 residues long. Germline assignment: CDR1 ENHRY and CDR2 SYGVKD. The CDR3 reads CAIGGLGTTDTQYF.

The chain carries TRBV4-1 and TRBJ2-7; TCRdb's assignment of TRBD2 cannot be checked, as there is no DNA. The CDR3 is 15 residues long. Germline CDR1 is MGHRA and CDR2 is YSYEKL. CDR3: CASSQLSGRLGEQYF.

J is TRBJ2-3 and V is TRBV15; the TCRdb D gene call, TRBD2, has no DNA to confirm it. The CDR3 is 19 residues long. Germline CDR1 LNHNV, CDR2 YYDKDF (reference sequence). The CDR3: CATSRDQGKASGKGDTQYF. Filled out from reference TRBV15 and TRBJ2-3, the complete variable domain reads DAMVIQNPRYQVTQFGKPVTLSCSQTLNHNVMYWYQQKSSQAPKLLFHYYDKDFNNEADTPDNFQSRRPNTSFCFLDIRSPGLGDTAMYLCATSRDQGKASGKGDTQYFGPGTRLTVL.

The chain combines TRBV30 with TRBJ2-7. Germline V CDR1 and CDR2: GTSNPN, SVGIG (reference sequence). The CDR3 is 11 residues long. The chain's CDR3 is CAWSVQSEQYF.

The genes are TRBV5-1 and TRBJ1-1; TCRdb indicates TRBD1, and absent DNA this call remains unverified. CDR1 is SGHRS and CDR2 is YFSETQ in the germline V gene. CDR3 length equals 16 residues. CDR3 amino acids: CASSSALRGGNTEAFF.

The chain couples TRBV14 to TRBJ1-4. Germline CDR1 SGHDN, CDR2 FVKESK. This CDR3 is built from 16 residues. CDR3 amino acids: CASSQVVRGSREKLFF. Full variable domain (missing parts from reference TRBV14 and TRBJ1-4): EAGVTQFPSHSVIEKGQTVTLRCDPISGHDNLYWYRRVMGKEIKFLLHFVKESKQDESGMPNNRFLAERTGGTYSTLKVQPAELEDSGVYFCASSQVVRGSREKLFFGSGTQLSVL.